The TCR beta chain under discussion was sequenced for a study of OX40 agonist ivuxolimab in advanced cancers. Overall study context: It was ivuxolimab, an agonistic anti-OX40 (CD134) antibody, that patients were treated with. Head and neck, renal cell, melanoma or hepatocellular carcinoma were the cancers that dose-escalation patients had.

This clone was picked up one time. Its antigen is unknown. Individuals having autoimmune disease history or systemic immunosuppression were not enrolled. Study-level results: Relative to CD4+, CD8+ T cells held more expanded clones on average.

Germline CDR1 is MNHEY and CDR2 is SMNVEV (reference sequence). V gave up 0 bases and J gave up 6 bases, with 12 bases separating them. This CDR3 spans 14 amino acids. Libraries were prepared by immunoSEQ multiplex PCR; TCRdb keeps only in-frame clonotypes and omits some of them. The table has some 59,000 clones, around 90% seen once. The chain couples TRBV27 to TRBJ2-7; unclear D gene. The clonotype was recovered from an adult with an advanced solid tumor such as melanoma, head and neck, liver or kidney cancer. Sequences were derived from CD4+ or CD8+ T cells sorted from blood, sampled in a trial of the OX40 agonist ivuxolimab. The CDR3 sequence is CASSLSAPSGEQYF. CDR3 in DNA: TGTGCCAGCAGTTTATCTGCCCCCTCAGGCGAGCAGTACTTC.